This T cell receptor (beta chain) was recorded in a study of CD8 T cells in ankylosing spondylitis (dated by TCRdb to 2015 to 2018). As for the study more broadly: The study profiled T cell receptor beta repertoires in healthy donors and ankylosing spondylitis patients to find disease-linked TCR variants. The whole study cohort included 90 to 120 healthy donors and 25 ankylosing spondylitis patients. Peripheral blood was sampled, and synovial fluid was also collected from ankylosing spondylitis patients. General findings and caveats noted by the study authors: The disease-linked clones were reported to be significantly enriched in matched synovial fluid samples from ankylosing spondylitis patients. In peripheral blood, the disease-linked clones were found at relatively low frequencies and had a CD8+ phenotype. Some motif variants were previously reported in synovial fluid and blood of reactive arthritis patients, suggesting common disease-initiation mechanisms. Blood from ankylosing spondylitis patients appeared to be characterized by a TCR beta motif composed of eight highly homologous amino acid variants.

This clonotype showed up many times. Its antigen is not yet known. Base qualities are not recorded, but no much larger clone differs from it by a single base. Data came from an Illumina HiSeq 2500. Quantitative 5'-RACE with molecular barcodes was the method used to prepare the TCR beta libraries. The original methods were these. Disease-linked TCR variants were identified with a new computational method built on a probabilistic model of VDJ rearrangement. The public reads were quality trimmed at Q25 with fastp and then assembled into clones with MiXCR by TCRdb, keeping productive beta chains. Merged by CDR3 protein, the rows form single entries marked with the most common genes and DNA. The V and J calls and clone size come from TCRdb's table, not from the authors' own analysis. Present in this sample are 150,000 to 200,000 distinct CDR3 sequences, 18% of which were seen just once. In total, the top ten clones hold more than 3.5% of the sample.

The germline V gene gives CDR1 as SGHDT and CDR2 as YYEEEE. CDR3 length: 14 amino acids, cysteine to phenylalanine. The DNA shown is the 42-base CDR3, in frame from base 1. V gives up 8 bases and J gives up 5 bases, and the segment between their germline ends measures 17 bases. Sequenced: blood, either unsorted or a sorted T cell fraction (not recorded which). This clonotype was obtained from a male donor aged 10 to 30 with ankylosing spondylitis or in good health (not recorded which). Donor details come from another sample of the same person, matched by shared clones. In this chain, TRBV5-6 is recombined with TRBJ2-1, with an unclear D gene assignment. The DNA sequence is as follows: TGTGCCAGTGGACGTGGACCTTCAGACAATGAGCAGTTCTTC. Protein translation: CASGRGPSDNEQFF.